This T cell receptor (beta chain) was observed in a study of identifying expanded T cells in peripheral blood. General study points: Roughly 1.2 clones differed between technical replicates, versus approximately 17 and 20 over time.

Clones were read by immunoSEQ multiplex PCR, and TCRdb kept only the in-frame ones, dropping some. The sample has some 95,000 clones, approximately 86% seen once; the top ten hold 4.5% to 7%. Healthy donors had no documented immune events, such as infections, while sampled. About this clone itself: Its antigen remains unknown.

The germline V and J ends were trimmed by 2 bases and 7 bases, with 16 bases remaining between them. The CDR3 runs to 14 residues. Germline V CDR1 and CDR2: SGHRS, YFSETQ. This chain links TRBV5-1 with TRBJ2-7; perhaps TRBD1 as D (6 bases). The source material was blood. The receptor's source is a person aged 18 to 70 in good health. DNA for the CDR3: TGCGCCAGCAGCTTTTCAGGGGCTCCGGGGGAGCAGTACTTC. Protein product: CASSFSGAPGEQYF.